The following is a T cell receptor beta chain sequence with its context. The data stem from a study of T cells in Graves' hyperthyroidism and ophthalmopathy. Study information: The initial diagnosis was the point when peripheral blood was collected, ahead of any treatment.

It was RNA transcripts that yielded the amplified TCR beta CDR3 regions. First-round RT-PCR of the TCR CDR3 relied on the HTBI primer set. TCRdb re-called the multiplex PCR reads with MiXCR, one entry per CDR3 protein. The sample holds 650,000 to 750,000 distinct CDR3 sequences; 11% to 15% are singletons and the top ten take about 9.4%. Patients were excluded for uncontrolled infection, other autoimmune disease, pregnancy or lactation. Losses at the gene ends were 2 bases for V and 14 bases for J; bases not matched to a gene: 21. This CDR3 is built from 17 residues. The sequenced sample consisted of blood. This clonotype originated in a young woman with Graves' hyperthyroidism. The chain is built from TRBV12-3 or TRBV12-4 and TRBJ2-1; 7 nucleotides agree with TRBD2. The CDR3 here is CASSLKGAGGYASEKFF. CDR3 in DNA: TGTGCCAGCAGTTTAAAAGGTGCCGGGGGGTATGCCTCGGAGAAGTTCTTC.